The text below deals with one T cell receptor (beta chain). Antigen unknown. This table comes from immunoSEQ multiplex PCR, and its TCRdb copy is limited to in-frame clones, with some not included. The sample contains approximately 980,000 clones, 76% of which appear only once. Between the trimmed V and J ends, which lost 2 bases and 1 base, there was a span of 8 bases. Germline CDR1 and CDR2: MNHNY and SVGAGI (reference sequence). This CDR3 has 14 residues. These data come from a study of shared clonotypes between healthy human individuals. Study context: Serving as donors were a couple of women and a few men, whose ages spanned 18 to 49.

General study findings and limits: Rarefaction curves obtained for sorted subsets showed sequencing incomplete despite large depth.

The rearrangement joins TRBV6-6 to TRBJ1-1; no clear D gene. The source of this sequence is a man in his late teens or twenties in good health. Specimen: memory CD4+ T cells sorted from blood. Stated subset: CD45RA-negative fraction. The CDR3 spells CASSYVETNTEAFF. CDR3 nucleotides: TGTGCCAGCAGTTACGTGGAGACGAACACTGAAGCTTTCTTT.